A single sample gave rise to the 20 T cell receptor beta chains below, sequenced in a study of vaccination and CD4 T cells after COVID-19. Their specific antigens are unknown. The Oncomine TCR Beta short-read assay sequenced DNA from cultured CD4+ T cells. Using its own MiXCR run on the PCR reads, TCRdb lists one record per CDR3 protein. The data show about 6,900 distinct CDR3 sequences, with approximately 52% seen just once and around 32% held by the top ten. This sample's treatment: approximately nine-day PBMC culture with coronavirus spike peptide pools or control peptides (ViraFEST assay). Pre-COVID-19 pandemic sampling (2011-2018) yielded the unexposed donor's CD4+ T cells. Material for sequencing was CD4+ T cells from blood, cultured in vitro. The source is a human donor in good health.

The sample holds a few counts of this clonotype. The rearrangement uses TRBV19 and TRBJ2-3; 7 bases map to TRBD2. The CDR3 length is 14 residues. V was pared by 7 bases and J by 5 bases, with 9 bases of the junction left unmatched. The V gene's germline CDR1 is LNHDA and CDR2 SQIVND (reference sequence). The CDR3 here is CASKSSGGGDTQYF. The CDR3 coding sequence is TGTGCCAGTAAGTCTAGCGGTGGTGGAGATACGCAGTATTTT.

The rearrangement uses TRBV19 and TRBJ1-1; unclear D gene. CDR1 is LNHDA and CDR2 is SQIVND in the germline V gene (reference sequence). This CDR3 is built from 17 residues. V was pared by 3 bases and J by 1 base, with 18 bases between. CDR3 amino acids: CASSIAAGGRKNTEAFF. In DNA, the CDR3 is TGTGCCAGTAGTATCGCGGCAGGAGGGAGAAAGAACACTGAAGCTTTCTTT.

V and J are TRBV6-2 or TRBV6-3 and TRBJ1-2, with 9 bases lining up with TRBD1. J was trimmed by 2 bases and V by 7 bases; bases with no gene match: 5. The germline gives CDR1 MNHEY, CDR2 SVGEGT. The CDR3 contains 14 residues. CDR3 amino acids: CASTPGTGNYGYTF. The DNA of the CDR3 is TGTGCCAGCACCCCCGGGACAGGGAACTATGGCTACACCTTC.

The CDR3 DNA sequence: TGCAGCGTTGAAGGTGGTGGTATCTATGGCTACACCTTC. Translation gives CSVEGGGIYGYTF. The genes are TRBV29-1 and TRBJ1-2; the D is unclear. The V and J ends lost 1 base and 4 bases respectively, with 10 bases between them. CDR1 is SQVTM, CDR2 ANQGSEA, per germline. This CDR3 has 13 amino acids.

This clonotype has a handful of counts. V is TRBV20-1 and J is TRBJ2-3; D is undetermined. Trimming left V 6 bases short and J 6 bases short, with 16 bases between. This CDR3 comprises 13 residues. Germline CDR1 is DFQATT and CDR2 is SNEGSKA (reference sequence). CDR3 loop: CSALGRAGDTQYF. CDR3 sequence (DNA): TGCAGTGCCCTGGGCCGCGCCGGGGATACGCAGTATTTT.

The V and J genes are TRBV2 and TRBJ1-5, with no clear D. The germline V gene encodes CDR1 SNHLY and CDR2 FYNNEI. The CDR3 has 14 residues. V lost 7 bases and J lost 5, with 15 bases in between. This chain's CDR3 is CASTFEGMDQPQHF. CDR3 coding DNA: TGTGCCAGCACATTTGAAGGGATGGATCAGCCCCAGCATTTT.

This clonotype was detected a few times. The chain combines TRBV20-1 with TRBJ1-2, with 9 bases aligning to TRBD1. The germline CDR1 and CDR2 sequences are DFQATT and SNEGSKA (reference sequence). The CDR3 sequence is 14 residues long. Trimming cost V 3 bases and J 7 bases; bases outside gene matches: 9. CDR3 nucleotide sequence: TGCAGTGCTAGTTTGGCGACAGGGGGTTTTGGCTACACCTTC. Amino acids: CSASLATGGFGYTF.

The rearrangement links TRBV6-4 to TRBJ1-2; 8 bases align to TRBD1. CDR1 and CDR2 (germline): MRHNA, SNTAGT. The V and J ends lost 6 bases and 3 bases, in that order; junction bases with no gene match: 6. The CDR3 is 14 amino acids. The CDR3 loop is CASSPGGFDYGYTF. CDR3 nucleotides: TGTGCCAGCAGCCCAGGGGGCTTCGACTATGGCTACACCTTC.

This clonotype was found a few times. The J gene is TRBJ1-1, the V gene TRBV28; possibly TRBD1 for D (5 bases). The germline CDR1 and CDR2 sequences are MDHEN and SYDVKM. The CDR3 sequence is 13 residues long. V was pared by 6 bases and J by 10 bases, with 18 bases between. The CDR3 sequence is CASSRDGLQGAFF. CDR3 DNA: TGTGCCAGCAGCCGCGATGGTTTGCAGGGAGCTTTCTTT.

This clonotype was observed a handful of times. V and J are TRBV5-8 and TRBJ1-5; 7 positions agree with TRBD1. The V and J ends lost 3 bases and 5 bases, in that order; junction bases with no gene match: 11. The CDR3 length is 16 residues. CDR1 is SGHTS, CDR2 YDEGEE, per germline. This chain's CDR3 is CASSYTTGVYDQPQHF. The CDR3 DNA is TGTGCCAGCAGCTACACTACAGGGGTCTACGATCAGCCCCAGCATTTT.

The chain joins TRBV19 to TRBJ2-7; TRBD1 aligns across 7 bases. The CDR3 runs 16 residues. Germline loops: CDR1 LNHDA, CDR2 SQIVND (reference sequence). V dropped 5 bases and J dropped 2; count of bases not matched to a gene: 12. The CDR3 region has the DNA TGTGCCAGTAGTGCCCAGACAGGGAGAAGGACCTACGAGCAGTACTTC. It is translated as CASSAQTGRRTYEQYF.

The V gene is TRBV7-9, the J gene TRBJ1-3; 10 nucleotides agree with TRBD1. The ends lost 5 bases at V and 6 bases at J; junction bases unmatched: 4. The CDR3 runs 14 residues. Germline CDR1 SEHNR, CDR2 FQNEAQ (reference sequence). The DNA of the CDR3 is TGTGCCAGCAGCGCAGGGACAGGGGCAAACACCATATATTTT. This encodes CASSAGTGANTIYF.

V usage is TRBV19 and J usage is TRBJ2-1, with 8 bases lining up with TRBD2. The CDR3 is 15 amino acids. Germline CDR1 LNHDA, CDR2 SQIVND (reference sequence). Germline trimming cut 6 bases from V and 3 bases from J; bases unmatched to any gene: 7. The CDR3 DNA reads TGTGCCAGTAGCCCTCGGGCGGGGGGCTACAATGAGCAGTTCTTC. It is translated as CASSPRAGGYNEQFF.

Here the CDR3 reads CSAGRLAGADIQYF. CDR3 nucleotide sequence: TGCAGTGCGGGGAGACTAGCGGGAGCGGACATTCAGTACTTC. The gene calls are TRBV20-1 and TRBJ2-4; TRBD2 matches 12 bases. The CDR3 covers 14 residues. With 6 bases clipped from V and 8 bases from J, the junction kept 8 bases outside the gene matches. CDR1 is DFQATT, CDR2 SNEGSKA, per germline (reference sequence).

This clonotype was seen only a few times. CDR3 DNA: TGCAGTGCTAGGGGAGGCGCAAGCTCTGGAAACACCATATATTTT. This gives the protein CSARGGASSGNTIYF. The chain recombines TRBV20-1 with TRBJ1-3, with D unclear. The CDR3 length is 15 residues. Germline values: CDR1 DFQATT, CDR2 SNEGSKA (reference sequence). V was cut by 3 bases and J by 0 bases, with 12 bases left in between.

V gene TRBV27 combines with J gene TRBJ2-1; maybe TRBD2 (5 bases). The V end lost 7 bases, the J end lost 2 bases, and 9 bases lay between the germline ends. The CDR3 runs 13 residues. The germline gives CDR1 MNHEY, CDR2 SMNVEV (reference sequence). The chain's CDR3 is CASKPGAYNEQFF. The CDR3 DNA reads TGTGCCAGCAAACCCGGGGCCTACAATGAGCAGTTCTTC.

The rearrangement joins TRBV5-4 to TRBJ2-2, with 8 bases that match TRBD1. CDR1 and CDR2 from the germline V gene are SGHNT and YYREEE (reference sequence). The CDR3 contains 15 residues. V lost 0 bases and J lost 6; bases outside the gene matches: 4. The CDR3 DNA follows: TGTGCCAGCAGCTTGGTGCAGGGGGCCCCCGGGGAGCTGTTTTTT. This gives the protein CASSLVQGAPGELFF.

The genes are TRBV27 and TRBJ1-1; D not resolved. CDR1 MNHEY and CDR2 SMNVEV come from the germline V gene (reference sequence). Between the trimmed V and J ends, which lost 1 base and 1 base, there was a span of 22 bases. This CDR3 spans 19 amino acids. Here the CDR3 reads CASSLWPPGFRGKNTEAFF. CDR3 bases: TGTGCCAGCAGTTTATGGCCCCCCGGATTTCGGGGAAAGAACACTGAAGCTTTCTTT.

Written as DNA, the CDR3 is TGCGCCAGCAGCCCCCGGACCCGAGGGGGTACAGATACGCAGTATTTT. The encoded protein is CASSPRTRGGTDTQYF. The V gene is TRBV5-1, the J gene TRBJ2-3, with D maybe TRBD1 (6 bases). Germline V gives CDR1 SGHRS, CDR2 YFSETQ. This CDR3 comprises 16 residues. The V end was cut by 4 bases, the J end by 3 bases, with 18 bases between.

The chain carries TRBV9 and TRBJ1-2; tentatively, D is TRBD1 (6 bases). Germline-derived CDR1 and CDR2 are SGDLS and YYNGEE. The CDR3 is 14 residues long. V was pared by 0 bases and J by 0 bases, with 6 bases between. The CDR3 nucleotides read TGTGCCAGCAGCGTAGACAGGGCTAACTATGGCTACACCTTC. As protein: CASSVDRANYGYTF.